The 27 T cell receptor beta chains listed next were all sequenced from one sample in a study of CD8 T cells in Susac syndrome. RNA totalling roughly 0.5 to 1 ug underwent reverse transcription with random hexamers. Each CDR3 protein gets one entry after TCRdb re-called the immunoSEQ multiplex PCR reads with MiXCR. The profile covers around 200,000 distinct CDR3 sequences, with 95% appearing a single time and about 0.08% taken by the ten largest. Sequencing was carried out using CD4+ T cells from PBMCs. Receptors were obtained from a human donor with multiple sclerosis.

The V gene is TRBV15, the J gene TRBJ2-7; 7 nucleotides agree with TRBD2. V dropped 0 bases and J dropped 0; count of bases not matched to a gene: 8. The germline V gene encodes CDR1 LNHNV and CDR2 YYDKDF (reference sequence). The CDR3 loop spans 17 amino acids. CDR3 nucleotides: TGTGCCACCAGCAGAGAGGGGGGGATGACATCCTCCTACGAGCAGTACTTC. As protein: CATSREGGMTSSYEQYF.

This clonotype was seen more than once but under ten times. V and J are TRBV27 and TRBJ2-3; the match to TRBD2 covers 8 bases. V dropped 1 base and J dropped 3; count of bases not matched to a gene: 3. In germline, CDR1 is MNHEY, CDR2 SMNVEV (reference sequence). This CDR3 spans 15 amino acids. The CDR3 sequence: CASSLWAGGTDTQYF. CDR3 coding DNA: TGTGCCAGCAGTTTATGGGCGGGGGGAACAGATACGCAGTATTTT.

This sequence joins TRBV7-9 and TRBJ2-1; 10 bases are a match to TRBD1. Losses at the gene ends were 5 bases for V and 8 bases for J; bases not matched to a gene: 15. Germline V gene sequence: CDR1 SEHNR, CDR2 FQNEAQ (reference sequence). The CDR3 contains 17 residues. The CDR3 loop reads CASSARRGDRGSDEQFF. In nucleotides, the CDR3 is TGTGCCAGCAGCGCCCGACGAGGGGACAGGGGATCCGATGAGCAGTTCTTC.

This clonotype was seen just once. V is TRBV14 and J is TRBJ1-2, with D unclear. There are 14 residues in the CDR3. Germline CDR1 and CDR2: SGHDN and FVKESK. The V end was cut by 0 bases, the J end by 5 bases, with 10 bases between. DNA for the CDR3: TGTGCCAGCAGCCAAGATCCGGGCCCTTATGGCTACACCTTC. This gives the protein CASSQDPGPYGYTF.

J is TRBJ2-4 and V is TRBV7-2, with TRBD2 matching over 12 bases. V gave up 5 bases and J gave up 8 bases; unmatched junction bases: 7. The V gene's germline CDR1 is SGHTA and CDR2 FQGNSA. The CDR3 runs 15 residues. Here the CDR3 reads CASSRQTSGGHIQYF. CDR3 in DNA: TGTGCCAGCAGCCGCCAGACTAGCGGGGGACACATTCAGTACTTC.

The gene calls are TRBV5-1 and TRBJ2-5; 7 bases map to TRBD1. The V and J ends lost 3 bases and 5 bases, in that order; junction bases with no gene match: 16. The length of the CDR3 is 17 residues. CDR1 and CDR2 from the germline V gene are SGHRS and YFSETQ. In DNA, the CDR3 is TGCGCCAGCAGCTCTAGGACAGGTGGGGCAACTATGGAGACCCAGTACTTC. The encoded protein is CASSSRTGGATMETQYF.

The rearrangement joins TRBV25-1 to TRBJ2-7, with TRBD1 matching 9 bases. There are 17 residues in the CDR3. The ends lost 5 bases at V and 3 bases at J; junction bases unmatched: 14. Germline CDR1 MGHDK, CDR2 SYGVNS. For the CDR3, the DNA is TGTGCCAGCAGTTTATTGTCGGACAGGGGTATAATCTACGAGCAGTACGTC. Translated, it gives CASSLLSDRGIIYEQYV.

Concerning this clonotype: A read error may account for a junction end that differs from germline. This chain joins TRBV12-3 or TRBV12-4 and TRBJ2-6; perhaps TRBD1 as D (5 bases). The CDR3 contains 13 residues. CDR3 sequence: CASSFSGANVLIF. In DNA form, the CDR3 reads TGTGCCAGCAGTTTCTCTGGGGCCAACGTCCTGATTTTC.

This rearrangement joins TRBV3-1 to TRBJ1-6, with 12 bases lining up with TRBD1. This CDR3 is 15 amino acids long. Trimming cost V 4 bases and J 9 bases; bases outside gene matches: 4. The germline V gene has CDR1 LGHDT and CDR2 YNNKEL (reference sequence). The CDR3 coding sequence is TGTGCCAGCAGCCCCGGGACAGGGGGCATTTCACCCCTCCACTTT. This sequence encodes CASSPGTGGISPLHF.

This clonotype was detected only once. The CDR3 sequence: CASRPGERGNTEAFF. CDR3 nucleotide sequence: TGTGCCAGTAGACCAGGTGAGAGGGGGAACACTGAAGCTTTCTTT. This chain uses TRBV19 with TRBJ1-1, with D maybe TRBD1 (5 bases). V dropped 6 bases and J dropped 1 base, with 15 bases sitting between them. The CDR3 spans 15 residues. Germline V gene sequence: CDR1 LNHDA, CDR2 SQIVND (reference sequence). Full variable domain (outside the CDR3, taken from reference TRBV19 and TRBJ1-1): DGGITQSPKYLFRKEGQNVTLSCEQNLNHDAMYWYRQDPGQGLRLIYYSQIVNDFQKGDIAEGYSVSREKKESFPLTVTSAQKNPTAFYLCASRPGERGNTEAFFGQGTRLTVV.

V usage is TRBV5-4 and J usage is TRBJ2-1, with D tentatively TRBD2 (6 bases). V was cut by 0 bases and J by 9 bases, with 16 bases left in between. This CDR3 region has 15 residues. Germline V gene lookup returns CDR1 SGHNT and CDR2 YYREEE (reference sequence). The DNA for the CDR3 is TGTGCCAGCAGCTTGGGTCTGGGGGGTATTGTTGAGCAGTTCTTC. Translation gives CASSLGLGGIVEQFF.

The chain employs TRBV2 and TRBJ1-2; 7 bases are a match to TRBD1. The germline gives CDR1 SNHLY, CDR2 FYNNEI. The ends lost 3 bases at V and 5 bases at J; junction bases unmatched: 6. The CDR3 covers 14 residues. The CDR3 sequence is CASSDRSQGYGYTF. The CDR3 nucleotides are TGTGCCAGCAGTGATCGGTCACAGGGGTATGGCTACACCTTC.

The CDR3, as DNA: TGCAGTGCTACAGGGACGGGCCCCCAGGGAGGCTACACCTTC. Protein sequence: CSATGTGPQGGYTF. The rearrangement links TRBV20-1 to TRBJ1-2; possibly TRBD1 for D (5 bases). V lost 4 bases to trimming and J lost 8 bases, with 20 bases between them. The CDR3 runs 14 residues. Per germline, CDR1 DFQATT and CDR2 SNEGSKA (reference sequence).

This rearrangement joins TRBV30 to TRBJ2-4; maybe TRBD1 (6 bases). Germline V CDR1 and CDR2: GTSNPN, SVGIG (reference sequence). This CDR3 contains 14 residues. Trimming cost V 0 bases and J 4 bases, with 10 bases left between them. The CDR3 bases are TGTGCCTGGAGTGTATACCAGGGGAAAAACATTCAGTACTTC. This gives the protein CAWSVYQGKNIQYF.

The chain is built from TRBV4-1 and TRBJ1-2, with D perhaps TRBD1 (5 bases). Germline CDR1 and CDR2: MGHRA and YSYEKL. V gave up 1 base and J gave up 2 bases, with 17 bases separating them. The CDR3 spans 17 residues. The CDR3 region has the DNA TGCGCCAGCAGCCAAGGAGAGGGGACGGTCTTCAACTATGGCTACACCTTC. It yields the protein CASSQGEGTVFNYGYTF.

This clonotype was observed once. In nucleotides, the CDR3 is TGTGCCAGCAGCTTAGGGGCCTTTCAGAATCAGCCCCAGCATTTT. This translates into CASSLGAFQNQPQHF. This chain uses TRBV7-2 with TRBJ1-5; no clear D gene. The CDR3 loop spans 15 amino acids. Looked up from germline, CDR1 is SGHTA and CDR2 is FQGNSA. The V end lost 1 base, the J end lost 4 bases, and 11 bases lay between the germline ends.

This chain joins TRBV3-1 and TRBJ1-1; D gene unclear. CDR3 length: 14 residues. Trimming took off 0 bases at V and 9 bases at J, with 14 bases between the two ends. Per the germline V gene, CDR1 is LGHDT and CDR2 is YNNKEL (reference sequence). CDR3 loop: CASSQENPPGQAFF. CDR3 DNA: TGTGCCAGCAGCCAAGAGAACCCGCCCGGGCAAGCTTTCTTT.

The rearrangement uses TRBV23-1 and TRBJ1-6, with D uncertain. TRBV23-1 is noted as an ORF with a role that remains uncertain. V lost 4 bases and J lost 14, with 3 bases in between. This CDR3 comprises 9 residues. The CDR3 DNA is TGCGCCAGCAGTCCGTCCCTCCACTTT. Translating it yields CASSPSLHF.

The rearrangement links TRBV14 to TRBJ2-7, with D unclear. The germline CDR1 and CDR2 sequences are SGHDN and FVKESK. The length of the CDR3 is 14 residues. Trimming took 4 bases from V and 3 from J, leaving 13 bases between them. The chain's CDR3 is CASSPPDWSYEQYF. CDR3 nucleotide sequence: TGTGCCAGCAGCCCGCCAGACTGGAGCTACGAGCAGTACTTC.

The gene calls are TRBV6-5 and TRBJ1-2, with D unresolved. The V end lost 5 bases, the J end lost 6 bases, and 13 bases lay between the germline ends. Germline V gene data show CDR1 as MNHEY and CDR2 as SVGAGI. The CDR3 length is 13 residues. The CDR3 DNA reads as TGTGCCAGCAGTCCCTCCGGGTTTAATGGCTACACCTTC. Amino acids: CASSPSGFNGYTF.

About this clonotype itself: The junction departs from the called germline gene at one end, perhaps through a read error. The chain is built from TRBV30 and TRBJ2-3; 8 positions agree with TRBD2. CDR3 length equals 14 residues. Germline V gene lookup returns CDR1 GTSNPN and CDR2 SVGIG (reference sequence). CDR3 DNA sequence: TGTGCCTGGAGTAGCTGGACTAGCAAAGATACGCAGTATTTT. Translated, it gives CAWSSWTSKDTQYF.

The V and J genes are TRBV29-1 and TRBJ2-1; TRBD1 aligns across 9 bases. From germline, CDR1 is SQVTM and CDR2 ANQGSEA. Trimming took 4 bases from V and 8 from J; bases not matched to a gene: 9. This CDR3 is 14 amino acids long. In DNA form, the CDR3 reads TGCAGCGTTGCCACAGGGGGCTATTTCGATGAGCAGTTCTTC. Translation gives CSVATGGYFDEQFF.

The chain links TRBV2 to TRBJ2-1; 7 nucleotides line up with TRBD2. The CDR3 runs to 13 residues. The V gene end was trimmed by 1 base and the J gene end by 10 bases; junction bases not matched to a gene: 4. CDR1 and CDR2 (germline): SNHLY, FYNNEI. Written as DNA, the CDR3 is TGTGCCAGCAGTGAAGGTTGGGAGGGGGAGCAGTTCTTC. Translation: CASSEGWEGEQFF.

This chain connects TRBV27 to TRBJ1-2; 7 bases are a match to TRBD1. With 7 bases clipped from V and 5 bases from J, the junction kept 4 bases outside the gene matches. Germline assignment: CDR1 MNHEY and CDR2 SMNVEV (reference sequence). CDR3 length: 12 residues. The CDR3 DNA is TGTGCCAGCACCTCGACAGGGTATGGCTACACCTTC. Translating gives CASTSTGYGYTF.

The V and J genes are TRBV29-1 and TRBJ1-2; D is perhaps TRBD1 (5 bases). There are 14 residues in the CDR3. CDR1 and CDR2 (germline): SQVTM, ANQGSEA. Trimming took 0 bases from V and 11 from J, leaving 19 bases between them. The chain's CDR3 is CSVEEGFGARRYTF. As DNA, the CDR3 is TGCAGCGTTGAAGAGGGGTTCGGGGCCCGTAGGTACACCTTC. The whole variable domain, remainder taken from reference TRBV29-1 and TRBJ1-2, is SAVISQKPSRDICQRGTSLTIQCQVDSQVTMMFWYRQQPGQSLTLIATANQGSEATYESGFVIDKFPISRPNLTFSTLTVSNMSPEDSSIYLCSVEEGFGARRYTFGSGTRLTVV.

This clonotype has a single count. The gene calls are TRBV9 and TRBJ2-3, with TRBD2 matching over 12 bases. Trimming took 0 bases from V and 2 from J; bases not matched to a gene: 4. The CDR3 is 17 amino acids. Germline V CDR1 and CDR2: SGDLS, YYNGEE. The CDR3 DNA reads TGTGCCAGCAGCGTAGATCCTAGCGGGGGGGCCACAGATACGCAGTATTTT. Its translation is CASSVDPSGGATDTQYF.

CDR3 protein: CASRSQSEAFF. The CDR3, as DNA: TGTGCCAGCAGATCCCAGAGTGAAGCTTTCTTT. The chain recombines TRBV4-2 with TRBJ1-1, with unresolved D. This CDR3 has 11 residues. Germline V gene lookup returns CDR1 LGHNA and CDR2 YNFKEQ. The V gene lost 6 bases and the J gene lost 7 bases, with 9 bases spanning the gap.